A single T cell receptor (beta chain) is shown here with its context. The record originates from a study of blood T cell repertoires in COVID-19. Study overall: The United States, Italy and Spain supplied acute and convalescent COVID-19 samples. The cDNA or gDNA used as material had been derived from T cells, B-cell-depleted T cells, or PBMCs.

V shed 5 bases and J 4 bases; nucleotides not matched to a gene: 6. Per germline, CDR1 LNHNV and CDR2 YYDKDF (reference sequence). The CDR3 length is 16 residues. As handled by the study authors: Researchers report that nucleated cell counts were estimated from reference gene primer amplification. Repertoires were generated with immunoSEQ multiplex PCR, while TCRdb's copy carries only in-frame clones and drops some. V and J calls and clone size are as listed in that table; D and trimming were resolved from the DNA. This table has about 200,000 clones, approximately 87% appearing once. This receptor was identified in a man aged 55 to 70 who had recovered from COVID-19. Sequenced sample: peripheral blood. The rearrangement uses TRBV15 and TRBJ1-4, with TRBD1 matching over 11 bases. DNA of the CDR3: TGTGCCACCAGCGAGGACAGGGGGCGGTATAATGAAAAACTGTTTTTT. This codes for CATSEDRGRYNEKLFF.